This TCR beta chain emerged from a study of long-term antiretroviral therapy in people with HIV. Ahead of DNA extraction, samples held roughly 1-11 million cryopreserved PBMC each. Running of the v3.0 immunoSEQ assay took place at survey level. Libraries were prepared by immunoSEQ multiplex PCR; TCRdb keeps only in-frame clonotypes and omits some of them. This sample yields about 28,000 clones, of which 80% to 90% are seen a single time; about 3.9% belongs to the top ten. Study-level results: Absence of data on ART adherence, viral resistance or therapy changes was noted. Blood dates from 2004 to 2017, possibly under older ART regimens.

A note on this clone: Antigen unknown.

Trimming took 0 bases from V and 2 from J, leaving 7 bases between them. This CDR3 comprises 14 residues. The V gene's germline CDR1 is MNHEY and CDR2 SVGAGI. The chain recombines TRBV6-5 with TRBJ1-1, with D unclear. The clonotype comes from a woman aged 18-35 years with HIV. The specimen was unsorted PBMCs, collected 1.8 years after starting antiretroviral therapy. This CDR3 is CASSYSSENTEAFF. The CDR3, as DNA: TGTGCCAGCAGTTACTCATCTGAAAACACTGAAGCTTTCTTT.